The rows below give T cell receptor beta chains drawn from one sample of a study of OX40 agonist ivuxolimab in advanced cancers. Clones were sequenced by immunoSEQ multiplex PCR, and TCRdb holds only the in-frame ones, with some missing. The data hold roughly 68,000 clones, with roughly 82% observed a single time. The sequencing used CD4+ or CD8+ T cells sorted from blood, collected in a trial of the OX40 agonist ivuxolimab. The receptors shown here come from an adult with an advanced solid tumor such as melanoma, head and neck, liver or kidney cancer. The CDR3 runs from the conserved cysteine through the conserved F or W. Each record gives: V gene, clone size, J gene, D gene, CDR3 DNA, CDR3 protein. D genes are given only for firm matches. Only some rows state a clone size, as once, few, many or a class for expanded clones.

TRBV28	.	TRBJ2-3	.	TGTGCCAGCAGTTTTGGGGGGGCGGTTGGCACAGATACGCAGTATTTT	CASSFGGAVGTDTQYF
TRBV28	.	TRBJ2-2	TRBD2	TGTGCCAGCAGTGGACTAGCGGGAGTCAACACCGGGGAGCTGTTTTTT	CASSGLAGVNTGELFF
TRBV11-2	.	TRBJ1-6	.	TGTGCCAGCAGCTTTCATTCACCCCTCCACTTT	CASSFHSPLHF
TRBV11-2	.	TRBJ1-4	TRBD1	TGTGCCAGCAGCTTAGGGGGACAGGGGGGAGTAAGGAATGAAAAACTGTTTTTT	CASSLGGQGGVRNEKLFF
TRBV9	.	TRBJ2-7	TRBD1	TGTGCCAGCAGCGTAGATCCAGGGGGTTTGAGCGAGCAGTACTTC	CASSVDPGGLSEQYF
TRBV29-1	.	TRBJ2-1	TRBD1	TGCAGCGCTTCCGGGACAGGGGCGGGCCACTTGTTCTTC	CSASGTGAGHLFF
TRBV4-1	.	TRBJ2-5	.	TGCGCCAGCAGCCAAGGAGGGCGAAGGACCCGCCCGGGCAACTTC	CASSQGGRRTRPGNF
TRBV20-1	.	TRBJ1-5	TRBD1	TGCAGTGCTAGAGGGGACAGGGAGCGTTTT	CSARGDRERF
TRBV28	.	TRBJ1-1	.	TGTGCCAGCAGTTTAAGTTGGAACACTGAAGCTTTCTTT	CASSLSWNTEAFF
TRBV5-6	few	TRBJ1-2	.	TGTGCCAGCAGCACCGGGACCTATGGCTACACCTTC	CASSTGTYGYTF
TRBV5-1	.	TRBJ1-2	.	TGCGCCAGCAGCTTTAAACAGGAAAGCGGCTACACCTTC	CASSFKQESGYTF
TRBV4-3	.	TRBJ1-1	TRBD1	TGCGCCAGCAGCCAAGATCGCGGGGCAGGGGGGGGGAACACTGAAGCTTTCTTT	CASSQDRGAGGGNTEAFF
TRBV5-1	.	TRBJ2-7	TRBD1	TGCGCCAGCAGCCCGCCAGGAAGGGGGCTTTACGAGCAGTACTTC	CASSPPGRGLYEQYF
TRBV10-2	.	TRBJ2-7	TRBD2	TGCGCCAGCAGTGAGTCCTTGTTACTAGCGGACTCCTACGAGCAGTACTTC	CASSESLLLADSYEQYF
TRBV5-5	few	TRBJ2-1	TRBD2	TGTGCCAGCAGCTTTCCGTCTAGCGGGAGACCCAATGAGCAGTTCTTC	CASSFPSSGRPNEQFF
TRBV4-3	.	TRBJ2-1	.	TGCGCCAGCAGCCAGTTCCTTGGCGGCTCCTACAATGAGCAGTTCTTC	CASSQFLGGSYNEQFF
TRBV9	.	TRBJ2-1	TRBD2	TGTGCCAGCAGCGTAGTTGGGACTAGCGAAAATGAGCAGTTCTTC	CASSVVGTSENEQFF
TRBV20-1	.	TRBJ2-1	.	TGCAGTGCCAAAATTAGCGATGAGCAGTTCTTC	CSAKISDEQFF
TRBV10-3	few	TRBJ1-5	.	TGTGCCATCAGTGAGGCAGGGGACCAGCCCCAGCATTTT	CAISEAGDQPQHF
TRBV4-3	.	TRBJ2-7	TRBD1	TGCGCCAGCAGCCATTTAGCCGGGACAGGGGGCGGAACAGCCTACGAGCAGTACTTC	CASSHLAGTGGGTAYEQYF
TRBV4-1	few	TRBJ1-1	.	TGCGCCAGTATAGCGGTAGATGACACTGAAGCTTTCTTT	CASIAVDDTEAFF
TRBV2	.	TRBJ2-4	.	TGTGCCAGCCGAAAGATAGCCAAAAACATTCAGTACTTC	CASRKIAKNIQYF
TRBV2	.	TRBJ1-2	TRBD1	TGTGCCAGCAGGGTTGGGACAGCTAACTATGGCTACACCTTC	CASRVGTANYGYTF
TRBV4-2	medium-sized	TRBJ1-4	.	TGTGCCAGCAGCCCGGGGGCCCGCGACGAAAAACTGTTTTTT	CASSPGARDEKLFF
TRBV4-3	few	TRBJ2-3	TRBD1	TGCGCCAGCAGCCAAGAGGTGGACAGGGGCCGCACAGATACGCAGTATTTT	CASSQEVDRGRTDTQYF
TRBV4-2	.	TRBJ1-6	.	TGTGCCAGCAGCCAAGATTGGGGTGGAGATAATTCACCCCTCCACTTT	CASSQDWGGDNSPLHF
TRBV5-4	.	TRBJ2-1	TRBD2	TGTGCCAGCAGCTTGGGCGGGAGAAGCTACAATGAGCAGTTCTTC	CASSLGGRSYNEQFF
TRBV19	.	TRBJ2-5	TRBD2	TGTGCCAGTAGTATAGTTTGGGAGGGAGAGACCCAGTACTTC	CASSIVWEGETQYF